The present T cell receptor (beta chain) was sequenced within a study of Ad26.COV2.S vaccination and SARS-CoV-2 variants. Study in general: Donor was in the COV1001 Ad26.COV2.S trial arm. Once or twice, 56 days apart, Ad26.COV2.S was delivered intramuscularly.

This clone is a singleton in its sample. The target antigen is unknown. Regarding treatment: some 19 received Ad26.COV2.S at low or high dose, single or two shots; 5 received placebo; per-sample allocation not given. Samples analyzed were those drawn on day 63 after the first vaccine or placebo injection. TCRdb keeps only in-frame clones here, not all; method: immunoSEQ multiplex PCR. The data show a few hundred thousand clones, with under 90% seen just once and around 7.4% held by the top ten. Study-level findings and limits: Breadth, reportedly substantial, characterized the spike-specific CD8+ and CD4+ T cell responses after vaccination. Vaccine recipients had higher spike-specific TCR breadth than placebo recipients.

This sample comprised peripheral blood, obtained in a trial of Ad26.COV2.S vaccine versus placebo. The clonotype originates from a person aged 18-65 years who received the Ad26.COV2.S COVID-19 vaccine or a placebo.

This CDR3 reads CAMKGGVDNEQFF. The CDR3 coding sequence is TGTGCCATGAAAGGAGGGGTTGACAATGAGCAGTTCTTC. V is TRBV10-3 and J is TRBJ2-1; D may be TRBD2 (6 bases). CDR1 is ENHRY, CDR2 SYGVKD, per germline. The CDR3 runs to 13 residues. V lost 9 bases, J lost 5 bases, and 14 bases lay in between.